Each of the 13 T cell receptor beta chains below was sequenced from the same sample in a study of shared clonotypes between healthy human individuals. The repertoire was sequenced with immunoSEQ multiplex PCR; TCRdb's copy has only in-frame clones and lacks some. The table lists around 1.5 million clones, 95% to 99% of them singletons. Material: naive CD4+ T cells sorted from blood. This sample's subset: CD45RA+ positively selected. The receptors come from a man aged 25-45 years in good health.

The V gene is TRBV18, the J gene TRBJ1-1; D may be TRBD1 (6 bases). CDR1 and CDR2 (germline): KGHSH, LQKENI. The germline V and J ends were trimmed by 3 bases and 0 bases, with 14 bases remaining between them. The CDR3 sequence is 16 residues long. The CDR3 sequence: CASSPIETGLNTEAFF. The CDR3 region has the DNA TGTGCCAGCTCACCTATCGAGACAGGATTGAACACTGAAGCTTTCTTT.

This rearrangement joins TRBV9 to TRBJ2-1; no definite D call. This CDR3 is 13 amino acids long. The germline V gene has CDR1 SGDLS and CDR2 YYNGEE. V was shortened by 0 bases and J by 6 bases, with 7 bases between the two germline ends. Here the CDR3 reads CASSVGSPNEQFF. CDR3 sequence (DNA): TGTGCCAGCAGCGTAGGCTCCCCCAATGAGCAGTTCTTC.

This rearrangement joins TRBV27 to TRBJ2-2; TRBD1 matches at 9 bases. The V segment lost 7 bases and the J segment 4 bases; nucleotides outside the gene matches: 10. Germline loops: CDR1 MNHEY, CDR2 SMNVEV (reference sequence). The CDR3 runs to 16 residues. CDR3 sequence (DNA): TGTGCCAGCACCAACTCTGGGACAGGGATCACCGGGGAGCTGTTTTTT. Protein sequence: CASTNSGTGITGELFF.

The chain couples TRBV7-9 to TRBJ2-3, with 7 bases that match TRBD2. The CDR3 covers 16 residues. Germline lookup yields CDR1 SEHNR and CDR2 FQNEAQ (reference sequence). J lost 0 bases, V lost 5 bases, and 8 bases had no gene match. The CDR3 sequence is CASSILGGSSTDTQYF. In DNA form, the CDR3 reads TGTGCCAGCAGCATCCTAGGCGGGAGTAGCACAGATACGCAGTATTTT.

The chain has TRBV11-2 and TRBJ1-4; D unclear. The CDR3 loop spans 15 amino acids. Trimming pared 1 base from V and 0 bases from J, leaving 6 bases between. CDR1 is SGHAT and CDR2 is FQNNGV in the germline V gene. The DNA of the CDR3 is TGTGCCAGCAGCTTAGGCCTTTCAACTAATGAAAAACTGTTTTTT. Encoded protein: CASSLGLSTNEKLFF.

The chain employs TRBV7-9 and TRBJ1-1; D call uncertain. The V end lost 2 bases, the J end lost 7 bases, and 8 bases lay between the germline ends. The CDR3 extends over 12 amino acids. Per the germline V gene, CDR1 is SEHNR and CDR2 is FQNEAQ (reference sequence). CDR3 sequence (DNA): TGTGCCAGCAGCTTAAGCACAGTTGAAGCTTTCTTT. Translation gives CASSLSTVEAFF.

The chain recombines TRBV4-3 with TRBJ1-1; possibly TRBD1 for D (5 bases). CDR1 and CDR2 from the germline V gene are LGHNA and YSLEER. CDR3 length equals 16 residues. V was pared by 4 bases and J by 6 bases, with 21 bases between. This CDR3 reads CASSPRRGPLGPEAFF. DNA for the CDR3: TGCGCCAGCAGCCCACGGCGAGGGCCCCTGGGGCCTGAAGCTTTCTTT.

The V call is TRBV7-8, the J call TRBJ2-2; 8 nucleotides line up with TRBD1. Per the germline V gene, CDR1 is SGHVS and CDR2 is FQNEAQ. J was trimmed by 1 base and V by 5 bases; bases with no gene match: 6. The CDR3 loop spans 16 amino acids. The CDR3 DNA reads TGTGCCAGCAGCCCGCCGGGACAGGAGAACACCGGGGAGCTGTTTTTT. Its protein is CASSPPGQENTGELFF.

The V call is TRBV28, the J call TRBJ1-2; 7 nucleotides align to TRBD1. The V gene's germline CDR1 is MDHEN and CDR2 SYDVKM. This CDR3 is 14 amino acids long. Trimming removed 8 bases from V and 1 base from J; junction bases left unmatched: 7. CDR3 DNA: TGTGCCAGCCACAGGGGAGGCTATAACTATGGCTACACCTTC. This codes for CASHRGGYNYGYTF.

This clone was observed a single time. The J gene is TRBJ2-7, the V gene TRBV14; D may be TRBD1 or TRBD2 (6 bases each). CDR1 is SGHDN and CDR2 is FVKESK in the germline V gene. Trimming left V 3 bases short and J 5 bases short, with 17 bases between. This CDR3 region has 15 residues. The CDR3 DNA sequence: TGTGCCAGCAGCCACCATACAGGGCCGGGGGACGAGCAGTACTTC. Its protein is CASSHHTGPGDEQYF.

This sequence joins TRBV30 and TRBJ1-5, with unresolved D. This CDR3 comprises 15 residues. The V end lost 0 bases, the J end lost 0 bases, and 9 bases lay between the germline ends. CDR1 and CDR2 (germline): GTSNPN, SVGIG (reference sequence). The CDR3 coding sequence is TGTGCCTGGAGTGTAATGTCCAGTAGCAATCAGCCCCAGCATTTT. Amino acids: CAWSVMSSSNQPQHF. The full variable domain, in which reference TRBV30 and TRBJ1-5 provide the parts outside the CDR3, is SQTIHQWPATLVQPVGSPLSLECTVEGTSNPNLYWYRQAAGRGLQLLFYSVGIGQISSEVPQNLSASRPQDRQFILSSKKLLLSDSGFYLCAWSVMSSSNQPQHFGDGTRLSIL.

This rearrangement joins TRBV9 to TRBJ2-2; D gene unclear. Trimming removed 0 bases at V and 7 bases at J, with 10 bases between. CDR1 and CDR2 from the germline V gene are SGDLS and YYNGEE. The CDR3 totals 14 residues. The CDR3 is CASSVAHPGGELFF. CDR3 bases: TGTGCCAGCAGCGTAGCCCACCCAGGCGGGGAGCTGTTTTTT.

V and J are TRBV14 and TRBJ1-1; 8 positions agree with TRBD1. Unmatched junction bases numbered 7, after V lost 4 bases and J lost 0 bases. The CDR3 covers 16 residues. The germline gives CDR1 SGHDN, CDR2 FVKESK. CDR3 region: CASSLRQGWLNTEAFF. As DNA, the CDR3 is TGTGCCAGCAGCCTCCGACAGGGGTGGTTGAACACTGAAGCTTTCTTT.